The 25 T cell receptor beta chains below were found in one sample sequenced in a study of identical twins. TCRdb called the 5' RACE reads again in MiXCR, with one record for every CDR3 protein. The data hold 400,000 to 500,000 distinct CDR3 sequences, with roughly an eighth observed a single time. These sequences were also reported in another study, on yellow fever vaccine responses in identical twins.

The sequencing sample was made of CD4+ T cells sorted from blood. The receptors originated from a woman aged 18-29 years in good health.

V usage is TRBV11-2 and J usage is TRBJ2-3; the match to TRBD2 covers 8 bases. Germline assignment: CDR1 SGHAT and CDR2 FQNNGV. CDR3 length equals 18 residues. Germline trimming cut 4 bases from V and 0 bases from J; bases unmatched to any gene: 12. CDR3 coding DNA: TGTGCCAGCAGCTCAAATCCCTCCAGCGGGGGCAGCACAGATACGCAGTATTTT. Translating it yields CASSSNPSSGGSTDTQYF.

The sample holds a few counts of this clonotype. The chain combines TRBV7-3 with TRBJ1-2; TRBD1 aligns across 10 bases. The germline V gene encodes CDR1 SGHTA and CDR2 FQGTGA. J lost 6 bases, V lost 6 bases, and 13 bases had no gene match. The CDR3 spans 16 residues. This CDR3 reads CASSPTGGPAQDGYTF. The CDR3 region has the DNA TGTGCCAGCAGTCCGACAGGGGGCCCCGCTCAGGATGGCTACACCTTC. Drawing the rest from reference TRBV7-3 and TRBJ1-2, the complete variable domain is GAGVSQTPSNKVTEKGKYVELRCDPISGHTALYWYRQSLGQGPEFLIYFQGTGAADDSGLPNDRFFAVRPEGSVSTLKIQRTERGDSAVYLCASSPTGGPAQDGYTFGSGTRLTVV.

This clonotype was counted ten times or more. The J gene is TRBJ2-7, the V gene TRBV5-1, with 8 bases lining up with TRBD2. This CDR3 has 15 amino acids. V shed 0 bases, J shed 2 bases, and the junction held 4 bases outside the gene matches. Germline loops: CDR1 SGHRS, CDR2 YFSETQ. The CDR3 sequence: CASSLDGLATYEQYF. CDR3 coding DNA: TGCGCCAGCAGCTTGGACGGACTAGCCACCTACGAGCAGTACTTC.

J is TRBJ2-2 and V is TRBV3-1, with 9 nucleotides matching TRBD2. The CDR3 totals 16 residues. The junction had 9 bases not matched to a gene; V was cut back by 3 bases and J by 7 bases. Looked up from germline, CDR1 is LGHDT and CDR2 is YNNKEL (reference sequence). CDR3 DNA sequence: TGTGCCAGCAGCCAGAGGCGGGGGGGCGGCAACGGGGAGCTGTTTTTT. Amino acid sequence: CASSQRRGGGNGELFF. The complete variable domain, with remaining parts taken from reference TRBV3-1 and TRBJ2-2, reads DTAVSQTPKYLVTQMGNDKSIKCEQNLGHDTMYWYKQDSKKFLKIMFSYNNKELIINETVPNRFSPKSPDKAHLNLHINSLELGDSAVYFCASSQRRGGGNGELFFGEGSRLTVL.

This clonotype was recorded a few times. CDR3 sequence (DNA): TGTGCCAGCAGTGATAACAGGGCCAAGATAGCGACCCAGTACTTC. Residues: CASSDNRAKIATQYF. The chain links TRBV2 to TRBJ2-5, with a tentative D call TRBD1 (6 bases). The ends were cut back, 3 bases at V and 7 bases at J, with 18 bases in the middle. CDR1 and CDR2 from the germline V gene are SNHLY and FYNNEI. The CDR3 runs to 15 residues.

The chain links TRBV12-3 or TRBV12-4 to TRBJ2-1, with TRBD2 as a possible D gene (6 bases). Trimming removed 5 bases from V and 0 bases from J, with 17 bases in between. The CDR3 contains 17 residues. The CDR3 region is CASSPSAGTLSYNEQFF. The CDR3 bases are TGTGCCAGCAGTCCGTCGGCGGGAACCCTCTCCTACAATGAGCAGTTCTTC.

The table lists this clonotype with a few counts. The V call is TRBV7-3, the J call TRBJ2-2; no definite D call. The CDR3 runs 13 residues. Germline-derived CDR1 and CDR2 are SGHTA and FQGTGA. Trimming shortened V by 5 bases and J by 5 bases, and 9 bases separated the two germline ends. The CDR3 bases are TGTGCCAGCAGCCCCGAGAGAACCGGGGAGCTGTTTTTT. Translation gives CASSPERTGELFF.

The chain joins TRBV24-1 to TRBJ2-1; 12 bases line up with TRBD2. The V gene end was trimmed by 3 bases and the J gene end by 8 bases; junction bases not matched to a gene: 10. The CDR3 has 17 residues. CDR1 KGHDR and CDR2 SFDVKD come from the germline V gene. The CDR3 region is CATSDPSTSGSVYEQFF. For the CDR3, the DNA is TGTGCCACCAGTGATCCTTCGACTAGCGGGAGTGTATATGAGCAGTTCTTC.

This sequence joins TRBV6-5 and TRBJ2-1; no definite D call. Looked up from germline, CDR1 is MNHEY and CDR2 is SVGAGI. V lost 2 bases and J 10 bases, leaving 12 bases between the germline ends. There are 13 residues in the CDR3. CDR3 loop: CASSYTWYGEQFF. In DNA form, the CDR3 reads TGTGCCAGCAGTTACACTTGGTACGGGGAGCAGTTCTTC.

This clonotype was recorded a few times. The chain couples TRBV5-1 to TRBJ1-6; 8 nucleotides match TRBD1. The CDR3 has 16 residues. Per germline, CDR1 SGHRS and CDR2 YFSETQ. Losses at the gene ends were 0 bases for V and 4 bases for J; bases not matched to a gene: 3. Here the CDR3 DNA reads TGCGCCAGCAGCTTGGCGGACAGGGAATATAATTCACCCCTCCACTTT. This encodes CASSLADREYNSPLHF.

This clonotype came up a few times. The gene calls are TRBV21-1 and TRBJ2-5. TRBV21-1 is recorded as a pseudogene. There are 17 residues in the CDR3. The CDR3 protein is CASSKVFQRILQETQYF. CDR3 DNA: TGTGCCAGCAGCAAGGTGTTCCAGAGAATTCTACAAGAGACCCAGTACTTC.

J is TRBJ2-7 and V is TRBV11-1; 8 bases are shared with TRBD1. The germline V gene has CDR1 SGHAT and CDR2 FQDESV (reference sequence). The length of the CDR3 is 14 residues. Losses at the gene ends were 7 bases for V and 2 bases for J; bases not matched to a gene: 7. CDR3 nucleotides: TGTGCCAGCAACCGGGACAGGACTACCTACGAGCAGTACTTC. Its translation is CASNRDRTTYEQYF.

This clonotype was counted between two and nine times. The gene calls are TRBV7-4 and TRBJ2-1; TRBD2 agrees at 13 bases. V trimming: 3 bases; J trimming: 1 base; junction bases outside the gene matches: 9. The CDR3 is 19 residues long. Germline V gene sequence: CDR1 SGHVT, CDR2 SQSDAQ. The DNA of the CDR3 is TGTGCCAGCAGCTTCCGCCGAACTAGCGGGGGGGCGTCCTACAATGAGCAGTTCTTC. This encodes CASSFRRTSGGASYNEQFF.

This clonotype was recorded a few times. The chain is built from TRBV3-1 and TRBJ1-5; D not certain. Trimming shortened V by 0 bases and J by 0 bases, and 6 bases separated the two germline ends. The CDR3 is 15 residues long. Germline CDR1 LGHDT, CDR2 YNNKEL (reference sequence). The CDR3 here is CASSQDRSSNQPQHF. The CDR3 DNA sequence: TGTGCCAGCAGCCAAGATCGGTCTAGCAATCAGCCCCAGCATTTT. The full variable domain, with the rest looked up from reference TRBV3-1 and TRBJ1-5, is DTAVSQTPKYLVTQMGNDKSIKCEQNLGHDTMYWYKQDSKKFLKIMFSYNNKELIINETVPNRFSPKSPDKAHLNLHINSLELGDSAVYFCASSQDRSSNQPQHFGDGTRLSIL.

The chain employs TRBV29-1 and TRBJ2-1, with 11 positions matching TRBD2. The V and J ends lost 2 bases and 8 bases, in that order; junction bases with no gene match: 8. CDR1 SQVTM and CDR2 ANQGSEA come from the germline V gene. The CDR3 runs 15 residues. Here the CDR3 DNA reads TGCAGCGTTGAACCTACTAGCGGGGGTGATGATGAGCAGTTCTTC. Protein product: CSVEPTSGGDDEQFF.

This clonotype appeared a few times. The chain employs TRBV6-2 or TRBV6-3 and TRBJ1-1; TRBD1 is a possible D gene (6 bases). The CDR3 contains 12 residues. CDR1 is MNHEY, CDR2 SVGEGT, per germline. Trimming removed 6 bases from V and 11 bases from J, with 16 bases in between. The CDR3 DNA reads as TGTGCCAGCAGGAATACGGGGGCCCGGGCTTTCTTT. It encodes CASRNTGARAFF.

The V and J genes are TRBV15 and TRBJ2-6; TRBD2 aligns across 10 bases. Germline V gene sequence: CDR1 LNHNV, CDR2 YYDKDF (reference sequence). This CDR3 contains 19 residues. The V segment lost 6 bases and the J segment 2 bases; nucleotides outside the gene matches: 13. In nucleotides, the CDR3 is TGTGCCACCAGTGGATTGCTAGCGGGAGTAAAACCTGGGGCCAACGTCCTGACTTTC. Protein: CATSGLLAGVKPGANVLTF.

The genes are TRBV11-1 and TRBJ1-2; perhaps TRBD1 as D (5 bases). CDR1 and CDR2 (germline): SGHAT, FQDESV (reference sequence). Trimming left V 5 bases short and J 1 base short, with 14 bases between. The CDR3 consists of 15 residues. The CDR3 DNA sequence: TGTGCCAGCAGCCGGACCGGGACTCTTAACTATGGCTACACCTTC. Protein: CASSRTGTLNYGYTF. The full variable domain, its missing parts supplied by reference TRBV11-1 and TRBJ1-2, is EAEVAQSPRYKITEKSQAVAFWCDPISGHATLYWYRQILGQGPELLVQFQDESVVDDSQLPKDRFSAERLKGVDSTLKIQPAELGDSAMYLCASSRTGTLNYGYTFGSGTRLTVV.

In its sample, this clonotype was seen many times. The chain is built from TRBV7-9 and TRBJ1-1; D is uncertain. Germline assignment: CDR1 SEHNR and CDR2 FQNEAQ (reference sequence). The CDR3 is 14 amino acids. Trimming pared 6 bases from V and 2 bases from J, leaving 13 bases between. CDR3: CASRVMRDNTEAFF. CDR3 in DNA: TGTGCCAGCAGAGTCATGAGGGATAACACTGAAGCTTTCTTT.

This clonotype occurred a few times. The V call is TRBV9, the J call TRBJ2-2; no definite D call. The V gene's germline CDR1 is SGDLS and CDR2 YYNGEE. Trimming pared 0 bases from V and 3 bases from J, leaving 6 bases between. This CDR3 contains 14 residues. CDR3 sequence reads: CASSVDRYTGELFF. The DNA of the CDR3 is TGTGCCAGCAGCGTAGACAGATACACCGGGGAGCTGTTTTTT.

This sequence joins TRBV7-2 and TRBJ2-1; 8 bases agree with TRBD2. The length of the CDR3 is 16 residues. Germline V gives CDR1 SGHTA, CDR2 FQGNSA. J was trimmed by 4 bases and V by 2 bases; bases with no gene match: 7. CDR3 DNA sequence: TGTGCCAGCAGCTTAAGGCCAGGACTAGCTTACAATGAGCAGTTCTTC. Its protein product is CASSLRPGLAYNEQFF.

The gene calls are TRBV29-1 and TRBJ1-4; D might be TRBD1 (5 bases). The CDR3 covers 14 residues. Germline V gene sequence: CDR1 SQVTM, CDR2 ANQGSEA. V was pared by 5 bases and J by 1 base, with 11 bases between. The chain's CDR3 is CSVRQGGTNEKLFF. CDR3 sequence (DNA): TGCAGCGTTCGGCAGGGTGGAACTAATGAAAAACTGTTTTTT.

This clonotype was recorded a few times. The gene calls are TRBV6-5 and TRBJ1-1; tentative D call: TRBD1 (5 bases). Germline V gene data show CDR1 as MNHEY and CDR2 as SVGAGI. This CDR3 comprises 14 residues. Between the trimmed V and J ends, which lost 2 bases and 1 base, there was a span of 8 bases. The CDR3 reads CASSYRGENTEAFF. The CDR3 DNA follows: TGTGCCAGCAGTTACCGAGGGGAGAACACTGAAGCTTTCTTT.

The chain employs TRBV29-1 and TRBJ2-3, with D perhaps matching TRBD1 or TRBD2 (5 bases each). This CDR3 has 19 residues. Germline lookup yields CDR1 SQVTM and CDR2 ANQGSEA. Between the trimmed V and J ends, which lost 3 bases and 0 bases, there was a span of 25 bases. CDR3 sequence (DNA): TGCAGCGTTGAGTGGATGTTGGGAGAGGGACGGCAGAGCACAGATACGCAGTATTTT. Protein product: CSVEWMLGEGRQSTDTQYF.

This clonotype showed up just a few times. The CDR3 loop reads CASSREGTSGRVRDNEQFF. In DNA form, the CDR3 reads TGCGCCAGCAGCCGGGAAGGAACTAGCGGGAGGGTGAGGGACAATGAGCAGTTCTTC. This chain joins TRBV5-1 and TRBJ2-1; TRBD2 matches at 13 bases. In germline, CDR1 is SGHRS, CDR2 YFSETQ. This CDR3 has 19 amino acids. The J segment lost 5 bases and the V segment lost 4 bases, leaving 15 bases of the junction unmatched.